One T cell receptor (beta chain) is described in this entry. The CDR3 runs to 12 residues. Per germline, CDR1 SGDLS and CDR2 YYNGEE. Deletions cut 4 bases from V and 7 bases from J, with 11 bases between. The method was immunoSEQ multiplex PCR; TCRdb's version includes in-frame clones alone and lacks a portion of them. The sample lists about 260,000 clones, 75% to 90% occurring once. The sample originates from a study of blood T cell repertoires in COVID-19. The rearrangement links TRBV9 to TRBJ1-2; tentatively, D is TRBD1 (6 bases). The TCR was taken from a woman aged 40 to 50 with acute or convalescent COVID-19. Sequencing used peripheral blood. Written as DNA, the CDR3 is TGTGCCAGCAGCCCCCAGGGGATTGGCTACACCTTC. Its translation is CASSPQGIGYTF.